The sample holds a few counts of the clone carrying this T cell receptor beta chain. Its antigen is as yet unknown. The entry originates in a study of beta chain features in type 1 diabetes. Study results and caveats: With patients and controls alike, PCR might favor shorter templates to an equal degree. Insertion counts at VDJ junctions were lower in type 1 diabetes patients, who also showed more deletions there. Significant though moderate, a shortening of TCRB CDR3s appeared in all four CD4+ subsets of Type 1 diabetes patients.

This CDR3 is built from 14 residues. Trimming removed 2 bases from V and 5 bases from J, with 10 bases in between. Per the germline V gene, CDR1 is MDHEN and CDR2 is SYDVKM. As every portion of the isolated RNA was reverse transcribed, the sequencing read expressed TCRB transcripts. Repertoires were generated with immunoSEQ multiplex PCR, while TCRdb's copy carries only in-frame clones and drops some. The table records roughly 150,000 clones, around 8% of them present only once. The sequence came from a woman in her thirties or forties with type 1 diabetes. Sequenced: central memory CD4+ T cells from blood. The gene calls are TRBV28 and TRBJ1-5; a weak D match, TRBD1 (5 bases). Written as DNA, the CDR3 is TGTGCCAGCAGTTTAATACAGGCCTATCAGCCCCAGCATTTT. Protein sequence: CASSLIQAYQPQHF.